The rows below give T cell receptor beta chains drawn from one sample of a study of a mutant IDH1 vaccine in newly diagnosed glioma. TCRdb keeps only in-frame clones here, not all; method: immunoSEQ multiplex PCR. The top ten clones hold roughly 5% of a sample with about 88,000 clones, over 70% of them seen once. Specimen: PBMCs, collected from a glioma patient treated with radiotherapy, temozolomide or both. Every receptor here comes from a man aged 40-55 years with glioma. Some clones in this sample may be carry-over from other donors' samples. The CDR3 runs from the conserved cysteine through the conserved F or W. The order of the fields is D gene, J gene, V gene, clone size, CDR3 protein, CDR3 DNA. D genes are given only for firm matches. The size field is filled for only some rows; it gives once, few, many or a size class.

d_gene: .; j_gene: TRBJ1-1; v_gene: TRBV4-1; abundance: many; CDR3aa: CASKEGGTNTEAFF; CDR3nt: TGCGCCAGCAAAGAAGGGGGGACGAACACTGAAGCTTTCTTT
d_gene: .; j_gene: TRBJ1-2; v_gene: TRBV5-6; abundance: .; CDR3aa: CASSHVDRTYGYTF; CDR3nt: TGTGCCAGCAGCCACGTCGACAGGACGTATGGCTACACCTTC
d_gene: .; j_gene: TRBJ2-3; v_gene: TRBV29-1; abundance: .; CDR3aa: CSVEGKGGYTDTQYF; CDR3nt: TGCAGCGTTGAAGGCAAGGGTGGGTACACAGATACGCAGTATTTT
d_gene: TRBD1; j_gene: TRBJ2-2; v_gene: TRBV10-3; abundance: .; CDR3aa: CAISEGTVQNTGELFF; CDR3nt: TGTGCCATCAGTGAGGGGACAGTTCAAAACACCGGGGAGCTGTTTTTT
d_gene: .; j_gene: TRBJ1-5; v_gene: TRBV6-5; abundance: .; CDR3aa: CASSRDTSNQPQHF; CDR3nt: TGTGCCAGCAGCCGTGACACGAGCAATCAGCCCCAGCATTTT
d_gene: TRBD1; j_gene: TRBJ1-2; v_gene: TRBV7-9; abundance: .; CDR3aa: CASSLLGGTGGGYTF; CDR3nt: TGTGCCAGCAGCTTATTAGGCGGGACAGGCGGTGGCTACACCTTC
d_gene: .; j_gene: TRBJ1-2; v_gene: TRBV21-1; abundance: .; CDR3aa: CARAKEHTSNYGYTF; CDR3nt: TGTGCCAGAGCGAAGGAGCACACCTCTAACTATGGCTACACCTTC
d_gene: TRBD2; j_gene: TRBJ2-5; v_gene: TRBV7-9; abundance: .; CDR3aa: CASSAAGLGEETQYF; CDR3nt: TGTGCCAGCAGCGCCGCGGGACTAGGAGAAGAGACCCAGTACTTC
d_gene: .; j_gene: TRBJ2-2; v_gene: TRBV19; abundance: few; CDR3aa: CASRGMDTGELFF; CDR3nt: TGTGCCAGCCGGGGGATGGACACCGGGGAGCTGTTTTTT
d_gene: TRBD1; j_gene: TRBJ1-4; v_gene: TRBV19; abundance: .; CDR3aa: CASSKGGSGEKLFF; CDR3nt: TGTGCCAGTAGTAAAGGGGGCAGCGGTGAAAAACTGTTTTTT
d_gene: .; j_gene: TRBJ2-7; v_gene: TRBV7-6; abundance: .; CDR3aa: CASSLAEDGLYEQYF; CDR3nt: TGTGCCAGCAGCTTAGCCGAAGACGGACTCTACGAGCAGTACTTC
d_gene: .; j_gene: TRBJ1-5; v_gene: TRBV2; abundance: .; CDR3aa: CASSRPGGASNQPQHF; CDR3nt: TGTGCCAGCAGCCGCCCCGGGGGCGCGAGCAATCAGCCCCAGCATTTT
d_gene: TRBD1; j_gene: TRBJ1-1; v_gene: TRBV29-1; abundance: few; CDR3aa: CSAVGQGYTEAFF; CDR3nt: TGCAGCGCAGTAGGACAGGGTTACACTGAAGCTTTCTTT
d_gene: TRBD1; j_gene: TRBJ1-4; v_gene: TRBV5-5; abundance: .; CDR3aa: CASSWGDRGGLRNEKLFF; CDR3nt: TGTGCCAGCAGCTGGGGGGACAGGGGAGGTCTACGAAATGAAAAACTGTTTTTT
d_gene: .; j_gene: TRBJ1-1; v_gene: TRBV6-1; abundance: .; CDR3aa: CASSEEAVNTEAFF; CDR3nt: TGTGCCAGCAGTGAAGAGGCCGTGAACACTGAAGCTTTCTTT
d_gene: TRBD1; j_gene: TRBJ2-2; v_gene: TRBV9; abundance: .; CDR3aa: CASSPWETGIAGELFF; CDR3nt: TGTGCCAGCAGCCCGTGGGAGACAGGGATCGCCGGGGAGCTGTTTTTT
d_gene: .; j_gene: TRBJ1-4; v_gene: TRBV5-1; abundance: .; CDR3aa: CASSPQGATNEKLFF; CDR3nt: TGCGCCAGCAGCCCACAAGGGGCAACTAATGAAAAACTGTTTTTT
d_gene: TRBD1; j_gene: TRBJ2-7; v_gene: TRBV2; abundance: .; CDR3aa: CASSERGGGYEQYF; CDR3nt: TGTGCCAGCAGTGAAAGAGGGGGCGGCTACGAGCAGTACTTC
d_gene: .; j_gene: TRBJ1-1; v_gene: TRBV19; abundance: .; CDR3aa: CASSLGQLLSEAFF; CDR3nt: TGTGCCAGTAGTCTCGGACAGCTCCTTTCTGAAGCTTTCTTT
d_gene: TRBD1; j_gene: TRBJ2-7; v_gene: TRBV4-1; abundance: .; CDR3aa: CASSQARGLEQYF; CDR3nt: TGCGCCAGCAGCCAAGCCAGGGGGCTCGAGCAGTACTTC
d_gene: TRBD1; j_gene: TRBJ2-5; v_gene: TRBV6-1; abundance: .; CDR3aa: CASSGDRKETQYF; CDR3nt: TGTGCCAGCAGTGGGGACAGGAAAGAGACCCAGTACTTC
d_gene: .; j_gene: TRBJ2-6; v_gene: TRBV5-8; abundance: .; CDR3aa: CASSLYSGANVLTF; CDR3nt: TGTGCCAGCAGCTTATACTCTGGGGCCAACGTCCTGACTTTC
d_gene: .; j_gene: TRBJ1-4; v_gene: TRBV7-9; abundance: .; CDR3aa: CASKGSTGTNEKLFF; CDR3nt: TGTGCCAGCAAGGGATCAACAGGGACTAATGAAAAACTGTTTTTT
d_gene: TRBD1; j_gene: TRBJ1-5; v_gene: TRBV9; abundance: few; CDR3aa: CASSPGTGNYQPQHF; CDR3nt: TGTGCCAGCAGCCCGGGGACAGGGAACTATCAGCCCCAGCATTTT
d_gene: TRBD2; j_gene: TRBJ2-5; v_gene: TRBV11-1; abundance: .; CDR3aa: CASSRAGGPSETQYF; CDR3nt: TGTGCCAGCAGCAGGGCGGGGGGGCCCTCCGAGACCCAGTACTTC
d_gene: .; j_gene: TRBJ1-1; v_gene: TRBV5-8; abundance: .; CDR3aa: CASSPIGPREAFF; CDR3nt: TGTGCCAGCAGCCCCATTGGGCCTCGTGAAGCTTTCTTT
d_gene: TRBD1; j_gene: TRBJ2-7; v_gene: TRBV25-1; abundance: few; CDR3aa: CASSVGTGYEQYF; CDR3nt: TGTGCCAGCAGTGTAGGGACAGGGTACGAGCAGTACTTC
d_gene: .; j_gene: TRBJ1-2; v_gene: TRBV19; abundance: few; CDR3aa: CASRNNGGSYGYTF; CDR3nt: TGTGCCAGTAGGAATAACGGGGGGAGCTATGGCTACACCTTC
d_gene: TRBD2; j_gene: TRBJ2-3; v_gene: TRBV15; abundance: few; CDR3aa: CASSALAGGPPDTQYF; CDR3nt: TGTGCCAGCTCCGCTCTAGCGGGGGGGCCCCCAGATACGCAGTATTTT
d_gene: .; j_gene: TRBJ2-7; v_gene: TRBV10-2; abundance: .; CDR3aa: CASSTLGTYEQYF; CDR3nt: TGCGCCAGCAGTACCCTGGGAACCTACGAGCAGTACTTC
d_gene: .; j_gene: TRBJ1-5; v_gene: TRBV6-5; abundance: .; CDR3aa: CASSSKEAGAQPQHF; CDR3nt: TGTGCCAGCAGTTCCAAGGAGGCAGGCGCTCAGCCCCAGCATTTT
d_gene: .; j_gene: TRBJ1-1; v_gene: TRBV30; abundance: .; CDR3aa: CAWTITRNTEAFF; CDR3nt: TGTGCCTGGACCATCACCCGAAACACTGAAGCTTTCTTT
d_gene: .; j_gene: TRBJ1-1; v_gene: TRBV6-1; abundance: .; CDR3aa: CASPDTITEAFF; CDR3nt: TGTGCCAGCCCCGACACTATCACTGAAGCTTTCTTT
d_gene: .; j_gene: TRBJ1-1; v_gene: TRBV27; abundance: .; CDR3aa: CASSPRMVGTEAFF; CDR3nt: TGTGCCAGCAGTCCGCGGATGGTTGGGACTGAAGCTTTCTTT